This T cell receptor (beta chain) was captured in a study of cytomegalovirus exposure and HLA in healthy donors. Study-wide findings and caveats: Several top significant clusters appeared, in a later analysis, to be linked to common viral pathogens. After further analysis at a later stage, 15,000 to 20,000 TCR beta sequences were associated with HLA alleles at 0.05 false discovery rate. Rare TCR sequences dominated, though some public TCRs recurred in many donors.

Healthy bone marrow donors formed the donor group. With 60 Vbeta and 13 Jbeta primers, the PCR was carried out. Repertoires were generated with immunoSEQ multiplex PCR, while TCRdb's copy carries only in-frame clones and drops some. The sample includes 110,000 to 150,000 clones, approximately 71% of them seen just once. The sample holds one count of this clone. Its target is not known. The CDR3 has 15 amino acids. From germline, CDR1 is SGHNT and CDR2 YYREEE (reference sequence). With 5 bases removed from V and 1 base from J, the gap between germline ends came to 15 bases. The specimen sequenced was PBMCs. The chain recombines TRBV5-4 with TRBJ2-5; possible D gene TRBD1, 6 bases. This TCR came from a man aged 40-55 years in good health and CMV-seronegative. The CDR3 reads CASRTGTRVQETQYF. CDR3 bases: TGTGCCAGCAGGACCGGGACAAGAGTCCAAGAGACCCAGTACTTC.